The T cell receptor (beta chain) under discussion was sequenced for a study of blood T cell repertoires in COVID-19. Study summary: COVID-19 samples collected from the United States, Italy and Spain covered acute and convalescent phases. Sample material is recorded as cDNA or gDNA derived from T cells, B-cell-depleted T cells, or PBMCs.

This clone occurred a few times. V was clipped by 0 bases and J by 7 bases, with 7 bases between them. The V gene's germline CDR1 is SGHNT and CDR2 YYREEE (reference sequence). CDR3 length: 12 residues. Using immunoSEQ multiplex PCR, the repertoire was profiled, and TCRdb retains in-frame clones only, with some absent. In the table there are roughly 360,000 clones, around 87% of which are singletons. J is TRBJ1-1 and V is TRBV5-4; D ambiguous. This TCR derives from a young man who had recovered from COVID-19. The specimen sequenced was PBMCs or T cells enriched from blood (not recorded which). The DNA of the CDR3 is TGTGCCAGCAGCTTGGACGGGAGTGAAGCTTTCTTT. This encodes CASSLDGSEAFF.